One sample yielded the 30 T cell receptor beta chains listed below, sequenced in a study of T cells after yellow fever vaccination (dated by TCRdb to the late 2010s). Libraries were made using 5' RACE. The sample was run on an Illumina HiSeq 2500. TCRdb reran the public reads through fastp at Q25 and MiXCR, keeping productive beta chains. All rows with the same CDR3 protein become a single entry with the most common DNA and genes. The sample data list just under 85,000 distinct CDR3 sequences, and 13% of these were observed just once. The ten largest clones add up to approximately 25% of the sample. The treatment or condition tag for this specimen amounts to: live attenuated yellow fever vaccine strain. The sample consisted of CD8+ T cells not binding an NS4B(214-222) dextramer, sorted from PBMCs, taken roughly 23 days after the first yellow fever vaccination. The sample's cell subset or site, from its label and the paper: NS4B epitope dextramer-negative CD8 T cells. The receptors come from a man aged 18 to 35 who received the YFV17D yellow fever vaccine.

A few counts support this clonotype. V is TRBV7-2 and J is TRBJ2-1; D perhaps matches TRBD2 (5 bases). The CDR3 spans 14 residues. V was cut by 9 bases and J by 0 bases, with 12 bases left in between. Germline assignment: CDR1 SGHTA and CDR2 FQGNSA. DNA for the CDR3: TGTGCCAGGAGCGGTTTGAGCTCCTACAATGAGCAGTTCTTC. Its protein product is CARSGLSSYNEQFF.

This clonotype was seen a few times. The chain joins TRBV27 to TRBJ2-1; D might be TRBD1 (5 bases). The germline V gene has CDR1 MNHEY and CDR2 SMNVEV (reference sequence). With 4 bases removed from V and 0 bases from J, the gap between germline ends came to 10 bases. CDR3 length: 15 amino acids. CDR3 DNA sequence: TGTGCCAGCAGTTCAGGGATTACCTCCTACAATGAGCAGTTCTTC. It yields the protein CASSSGITSYNEQFF.

CDR3 region: CASSAPGQGGSEAFF. For the CDR3, the DNA is TGTGCCAGCAGTGCTCCGGGACAGGGTGGTTCAGAAGCTTTCTTT. The chain has TRBV27 and TRBJ1-1; 9 bases align to TRBD1. Germline CDR1 is MNHEY and CDR2 is SMNVEV (reference sequence). The CDR3 extends over 15 amino acids. Trimming took 5 bases from V and 8 from J; bases not matched to a gene: 12.

For the CDR3, the DNA is TGTGCCAGCAGCTCCTACAGGGCCAGGGATGAGCAGTTCTTC. The encoded protein is CASSSYRARDEQFF. J is TRBJ2-1 and V is TRBV7-2, with D perhaps matching TRBD1 (6 bases). The CDR3 totals 14 residues. V was cut by 4 bases and J by 8 bases, with 15 bases left in between. Germline lookup yields CDR1 SGHTA and CDR2 FQGNSA.

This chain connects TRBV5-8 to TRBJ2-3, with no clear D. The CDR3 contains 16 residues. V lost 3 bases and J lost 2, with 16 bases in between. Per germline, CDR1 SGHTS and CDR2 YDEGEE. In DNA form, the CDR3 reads TGTGCCAGCAGCTGGATAGGAAGAGAATACACAGATACGCAGTATTTT. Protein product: CASSWIGREYTDTQYF. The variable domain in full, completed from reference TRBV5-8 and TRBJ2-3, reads EAGVTQSPTHLIKTRGQQATLRCSPISGHTSVYWYQQALGLGLQFLLWYDEGEERNRGNFPPRFSGRQFPNYSSELNVNALELEDSALYLCASSWIGREYTDTQYFGPGTRLTVL.

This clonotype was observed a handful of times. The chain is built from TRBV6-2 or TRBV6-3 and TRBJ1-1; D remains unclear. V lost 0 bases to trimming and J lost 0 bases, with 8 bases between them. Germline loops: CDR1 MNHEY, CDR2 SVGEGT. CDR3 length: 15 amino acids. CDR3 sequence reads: CASSYSMEVNTEAFF. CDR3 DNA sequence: TGTGCCAGCAGTTACTCGATGGAGGTGAACACTGAAGCTTTCTTT.

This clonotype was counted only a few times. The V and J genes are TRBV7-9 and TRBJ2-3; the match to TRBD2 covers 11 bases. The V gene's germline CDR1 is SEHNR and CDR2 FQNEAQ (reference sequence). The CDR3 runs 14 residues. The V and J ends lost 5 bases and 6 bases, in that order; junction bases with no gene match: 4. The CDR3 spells CASSRLAGPDTQYF. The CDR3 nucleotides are TGTGCCAGCAGCAGACTAGCGGGGCCGGATACGCAGTATTTT.

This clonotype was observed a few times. The CDR3 nucleotides are TGTGCCAGCAGCCCGGGGAGGGACTCCGGGGAGCTGTTTTTT. Its translation: CASSPGRDSGELFF. The chain joins TRBV7-9 to TRBJ2-2, with 7 nucleotides matching TRBD2. Germline V gene data show CDR1 as SEHNR and CDR2 as FQNEAQ (reference sequence). The ends lost 5 bases at V and 6 bases at J; junction bases unmatched: 6. The CDR3 contains 14 residues. Complete variable domain (other parts from reference TRBV7-9 and TRBJ2-2): DTGVSQNPRHKITKRGQNVTFRCDPISEHNRLYWYRQTLGQGPEFLTYFQNEAQLEKSRLLSDRFSAERPKGSFSTLEIQRTEQGDSAMYLCASSPGRDSGELFFGEGSRLTVL.

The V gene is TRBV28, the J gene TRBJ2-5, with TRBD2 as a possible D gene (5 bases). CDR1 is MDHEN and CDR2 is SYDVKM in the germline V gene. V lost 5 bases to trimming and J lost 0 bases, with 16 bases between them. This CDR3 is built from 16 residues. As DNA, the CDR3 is TGTGCCAGCAGTCCCCCGACTACAGCGTACCAAGAGACCCAGTACTTC. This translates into CASSPPTTAYQETQYF.

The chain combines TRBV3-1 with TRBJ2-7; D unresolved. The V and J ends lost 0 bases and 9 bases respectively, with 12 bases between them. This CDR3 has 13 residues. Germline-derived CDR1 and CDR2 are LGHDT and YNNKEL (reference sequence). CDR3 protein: CASSQDPGPGQYF. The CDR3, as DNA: TGTGCCAGCAGCCAAGACCCCGGGCCTGGGCAGTACTTC.

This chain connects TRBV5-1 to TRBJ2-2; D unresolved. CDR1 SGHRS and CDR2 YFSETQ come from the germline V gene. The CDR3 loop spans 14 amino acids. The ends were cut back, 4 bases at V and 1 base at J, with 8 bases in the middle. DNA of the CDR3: TGCGCCAGCAGCAAGACAAGGAACACCGGGGAGCTGTTTTTT. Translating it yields CASSKTRNTGELFF.

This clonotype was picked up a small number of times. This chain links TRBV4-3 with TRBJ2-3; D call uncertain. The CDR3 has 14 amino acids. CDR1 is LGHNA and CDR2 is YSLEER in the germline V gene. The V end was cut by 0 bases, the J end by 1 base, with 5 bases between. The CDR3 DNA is TGCGCCAGCAGCCAAGAAAGGCGCACAGATACGCAGTATTTT. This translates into CASSQERRTDTQYF.

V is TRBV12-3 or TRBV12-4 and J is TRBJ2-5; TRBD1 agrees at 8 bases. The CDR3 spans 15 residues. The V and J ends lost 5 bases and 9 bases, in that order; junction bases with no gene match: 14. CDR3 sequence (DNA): TGTGCCAGCAGTGCGGGACAGGTTGGGGAACGGGCCCAGTACTTC. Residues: CASSAGQVGERAQYF.

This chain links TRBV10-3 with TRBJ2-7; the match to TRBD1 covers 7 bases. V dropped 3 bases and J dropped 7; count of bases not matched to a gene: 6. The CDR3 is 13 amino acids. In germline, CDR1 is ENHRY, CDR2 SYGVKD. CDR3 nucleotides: TGTGCCATCAGTGACCGACAGGGTCTTGAGCAGTACGTC. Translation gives CAISDRQGLEQYV.

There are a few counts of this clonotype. The CDR3 spells CASSPAGGGGREQFF. The CDR3 coding sequence is TGTGCCAGCAGTCCCGCAGGCGGGGGGGGGCGTGAGCAGTTCTTC. The chain uses TRBV27 and TRBJ2-1; TRBD2 aligns across 9 bases. Per the germline V gene, CDR1 is MNHEY and CDR2 is SMNVEV (reference sequence). This CDR3 has 15 amino acids. Trimming at V came to 5 bases and at J to 9 bases, leaving 11 bases not matched to a gene.

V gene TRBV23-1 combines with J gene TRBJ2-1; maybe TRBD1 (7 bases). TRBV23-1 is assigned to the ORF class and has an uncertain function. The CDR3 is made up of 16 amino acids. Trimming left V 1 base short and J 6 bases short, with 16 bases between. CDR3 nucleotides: TGCGCCAGCAGTCAATGTATCCGACAGGGACTCAATGAGCAGTTCTTC. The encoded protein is CASSQCIRQGLNEQFF.

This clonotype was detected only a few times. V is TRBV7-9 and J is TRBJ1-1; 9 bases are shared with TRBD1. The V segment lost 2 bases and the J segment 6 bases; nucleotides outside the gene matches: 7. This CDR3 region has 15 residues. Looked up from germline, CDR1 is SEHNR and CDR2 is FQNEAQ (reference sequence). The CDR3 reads CASSLPGQGLAEAFF. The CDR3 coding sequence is TGTGCCAGCAGCTTACCCGGACAGGGGCTGGCTGAAGCTTTCTTT.

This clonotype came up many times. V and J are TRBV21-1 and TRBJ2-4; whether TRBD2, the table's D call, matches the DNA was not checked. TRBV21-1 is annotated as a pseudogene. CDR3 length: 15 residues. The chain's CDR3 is CASSKVNAAEHIQYF. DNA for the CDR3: TGTGCCAGCAGCAAAGTAAATGCAGCGGAACACATTCAGTACTTC.

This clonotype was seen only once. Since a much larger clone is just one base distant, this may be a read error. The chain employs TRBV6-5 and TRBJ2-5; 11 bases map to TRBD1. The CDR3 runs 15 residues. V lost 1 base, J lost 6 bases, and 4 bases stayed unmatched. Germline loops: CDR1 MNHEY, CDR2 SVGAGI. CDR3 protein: CASSYWTGGGKTQYF. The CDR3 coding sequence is TGTGCCAGCAGTTACTGGACAGGGGGCGGGAAGACCCAGTACTTC.

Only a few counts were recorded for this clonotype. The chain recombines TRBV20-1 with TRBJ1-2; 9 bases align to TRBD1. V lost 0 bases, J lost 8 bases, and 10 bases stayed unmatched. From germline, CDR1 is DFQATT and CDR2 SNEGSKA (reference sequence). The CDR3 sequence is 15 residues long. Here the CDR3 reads CSAREYRQGVAGYTF. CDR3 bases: TGCAGTGCTAGAGAATATAGACAGGGGGTTGCCGGCTACACCTTC.

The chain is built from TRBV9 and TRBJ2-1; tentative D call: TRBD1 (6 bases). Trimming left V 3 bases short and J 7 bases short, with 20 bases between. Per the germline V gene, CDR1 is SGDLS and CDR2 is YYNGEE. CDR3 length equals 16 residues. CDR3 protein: CASSANPGHTANEQFF. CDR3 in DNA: TGTGCCAGCAGCGCAAATCCGGGACACACGGCTAATGAGCAGTTCTTC.

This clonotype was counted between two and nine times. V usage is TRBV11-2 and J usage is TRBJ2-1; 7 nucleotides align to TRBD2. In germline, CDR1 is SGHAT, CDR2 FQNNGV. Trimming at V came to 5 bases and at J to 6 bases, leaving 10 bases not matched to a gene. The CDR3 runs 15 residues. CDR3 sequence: CASSQTGLILNEQFF. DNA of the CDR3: TGTGCCAGCAGCCAAACGGGACTAATTCTCAATGAGCAGTTCTTC.

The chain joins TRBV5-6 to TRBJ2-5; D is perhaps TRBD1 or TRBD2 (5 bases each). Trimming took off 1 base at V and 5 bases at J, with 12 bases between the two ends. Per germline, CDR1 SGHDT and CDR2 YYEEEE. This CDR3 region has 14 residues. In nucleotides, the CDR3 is TGTGCCAGCAGCTTGTCTAGTCGGGGCGAGACCCAGTACTTC. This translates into CASSLSSRGETQYF.

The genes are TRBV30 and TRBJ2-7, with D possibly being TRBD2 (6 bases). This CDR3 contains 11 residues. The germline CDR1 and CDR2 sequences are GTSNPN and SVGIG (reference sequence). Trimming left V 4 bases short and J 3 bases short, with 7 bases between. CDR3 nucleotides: TGTGCCTGGACCGGGGGCTACGAGCAGTACTTC. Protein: CAWTGGYEQYF.

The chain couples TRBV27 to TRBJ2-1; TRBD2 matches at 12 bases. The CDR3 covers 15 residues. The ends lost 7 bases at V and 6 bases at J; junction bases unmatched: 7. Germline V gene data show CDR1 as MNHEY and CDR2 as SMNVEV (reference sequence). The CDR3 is CASTLAGGPSNEQFF. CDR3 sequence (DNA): TGTGCCAGCACTCTAGCGGGGGGGCCCAGCAATGAGCAGTTCTTC.

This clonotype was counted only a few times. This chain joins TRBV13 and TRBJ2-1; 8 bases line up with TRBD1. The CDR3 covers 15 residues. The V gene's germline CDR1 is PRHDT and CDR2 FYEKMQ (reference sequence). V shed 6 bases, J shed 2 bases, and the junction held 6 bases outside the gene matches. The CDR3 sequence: CASRERTGPYNEQFF. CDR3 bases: TGTGCCAGCAGAGAGAGGACAGGGCCCTACAATGAGCAGTTCTTC.

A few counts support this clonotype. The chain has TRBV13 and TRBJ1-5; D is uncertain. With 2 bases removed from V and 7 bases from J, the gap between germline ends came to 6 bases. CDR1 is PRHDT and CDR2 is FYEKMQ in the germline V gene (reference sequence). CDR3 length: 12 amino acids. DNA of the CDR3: TGTGCCAGCAGCTTATTTAACCAGCCCCAGCATTTT. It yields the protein CASSLFNQPQHF.

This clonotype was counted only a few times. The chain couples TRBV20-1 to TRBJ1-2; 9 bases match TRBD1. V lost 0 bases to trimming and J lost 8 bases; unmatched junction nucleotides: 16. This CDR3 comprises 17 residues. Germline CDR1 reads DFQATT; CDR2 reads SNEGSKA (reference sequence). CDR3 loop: CSARDSATGGEDLGYTF. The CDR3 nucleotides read TGCAGTGCTAGAGATAGTGCGACAGGGGGGGAAGACTTAGGCTACACCTTC.

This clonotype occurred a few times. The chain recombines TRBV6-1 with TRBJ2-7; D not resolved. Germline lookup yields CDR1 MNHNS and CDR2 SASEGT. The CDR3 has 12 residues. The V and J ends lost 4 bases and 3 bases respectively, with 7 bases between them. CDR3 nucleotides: TGTGCCAGCAGTGCCGGTGGCTACGAGCAGTACTTC. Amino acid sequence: CASSAGGYEQYF.

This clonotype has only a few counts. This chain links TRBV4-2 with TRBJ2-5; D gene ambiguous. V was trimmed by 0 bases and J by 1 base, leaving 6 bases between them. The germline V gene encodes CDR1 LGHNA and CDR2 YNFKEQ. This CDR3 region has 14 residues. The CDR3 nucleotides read TGTGCCAGCAGCCAAGAAGGCAGCCAAGAGACCCAGTACTTC. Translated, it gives CASSQEGSQETQYF.